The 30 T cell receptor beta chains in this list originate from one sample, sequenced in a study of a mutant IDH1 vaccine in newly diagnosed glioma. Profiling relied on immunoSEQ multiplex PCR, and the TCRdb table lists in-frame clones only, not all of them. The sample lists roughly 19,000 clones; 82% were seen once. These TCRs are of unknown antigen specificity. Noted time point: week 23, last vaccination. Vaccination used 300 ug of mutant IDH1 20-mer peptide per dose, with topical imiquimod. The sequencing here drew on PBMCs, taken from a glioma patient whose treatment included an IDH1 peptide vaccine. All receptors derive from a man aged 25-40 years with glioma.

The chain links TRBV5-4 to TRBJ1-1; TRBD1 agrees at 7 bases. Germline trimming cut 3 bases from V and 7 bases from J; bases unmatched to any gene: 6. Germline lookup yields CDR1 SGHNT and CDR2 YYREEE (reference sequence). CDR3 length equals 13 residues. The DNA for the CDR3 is TGTGCCAGCAGCTCACGCCCAGGGGGTGAAGCTTTCTTT. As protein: CASSSRPGGEAFF. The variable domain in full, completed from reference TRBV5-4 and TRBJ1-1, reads ETGVTQSPTHLIKTRGQQVTLRCSSQSGHNTVSWYQQALGQGPQFIFQYYREEENGRGNFPPRFSGLQFPNYSSELNVNALELDDSALYLCASSSRPGGEAFFGQGTRLTVV.

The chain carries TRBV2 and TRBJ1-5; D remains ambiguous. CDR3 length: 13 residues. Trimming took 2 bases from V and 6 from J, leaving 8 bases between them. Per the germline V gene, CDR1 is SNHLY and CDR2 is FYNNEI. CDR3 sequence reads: CASSERDIQPQHF. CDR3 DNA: TGTGCCAGCAGTGAAAGGGATATTCAGCCCCAGCATTTT.

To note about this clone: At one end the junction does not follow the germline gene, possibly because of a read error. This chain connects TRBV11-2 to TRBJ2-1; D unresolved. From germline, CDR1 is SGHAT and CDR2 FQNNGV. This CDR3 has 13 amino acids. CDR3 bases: TGTGCCAGCACCTTACTCTCCAACACCGAGCAGTTCTTC. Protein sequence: CASTLLSNTEQFF.

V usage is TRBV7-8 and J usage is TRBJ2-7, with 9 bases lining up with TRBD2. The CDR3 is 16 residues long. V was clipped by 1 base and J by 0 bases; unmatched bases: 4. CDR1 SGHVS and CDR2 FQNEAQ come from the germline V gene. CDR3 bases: TGTGCCAGCAGCTTAGAGACTAGCGGTAGCTCCTACGAGCAGTACTTC. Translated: CASSLETSGSSYEQYF.

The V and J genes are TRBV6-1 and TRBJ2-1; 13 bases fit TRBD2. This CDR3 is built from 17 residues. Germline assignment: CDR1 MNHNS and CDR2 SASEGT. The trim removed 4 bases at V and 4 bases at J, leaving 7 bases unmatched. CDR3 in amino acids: CASSVPGLAGLYNEQFF. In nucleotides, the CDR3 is TGTGCCAGCAGTGTTCCGGGACTAGCGGGACTTTACAATGAGCAGTTCTTC.

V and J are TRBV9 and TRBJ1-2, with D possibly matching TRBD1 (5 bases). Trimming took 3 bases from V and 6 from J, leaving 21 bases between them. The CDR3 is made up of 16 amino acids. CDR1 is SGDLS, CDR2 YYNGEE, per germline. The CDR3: CASSGPGGDATHGYTF. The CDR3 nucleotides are TGTGCCAGCAGCGGCCCGGGGGGGGACGCTACTCATGGCTACACCTTC.

The CDR3 nucleotides are TGTGCCAGCCGGTCGCCTGAACCGTACGAGCAGTACTTC. Translating gives CASRSPEPYEQYF. V and J are TRBV6-6 and TRBJ2-7; no clear D. V lost 8 bases and J 4 bases, leaving 15 bases between the germline ends. The V gene's germline CDR1 is MNHNY and CDR2 SVGAGI (reference sequence). The CDR3 is made up of 13 amino acids.

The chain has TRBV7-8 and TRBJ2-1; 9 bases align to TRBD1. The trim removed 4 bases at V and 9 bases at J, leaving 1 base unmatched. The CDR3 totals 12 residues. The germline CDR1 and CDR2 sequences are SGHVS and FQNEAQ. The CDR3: CASSWDRVEQFF. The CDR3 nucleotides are TGTGCCAGCAGCTGGGACAGGGTTGAGCAGTTCTTC.

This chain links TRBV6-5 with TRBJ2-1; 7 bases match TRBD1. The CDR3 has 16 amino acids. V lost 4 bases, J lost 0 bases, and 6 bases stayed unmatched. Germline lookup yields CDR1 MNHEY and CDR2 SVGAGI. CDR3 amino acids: CASSSLTGSSYNEQFF. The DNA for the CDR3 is TGTGCCAGCAGTTCCCTGACAGGGAGCTCCTACAATGAGCAGTTCTTC.

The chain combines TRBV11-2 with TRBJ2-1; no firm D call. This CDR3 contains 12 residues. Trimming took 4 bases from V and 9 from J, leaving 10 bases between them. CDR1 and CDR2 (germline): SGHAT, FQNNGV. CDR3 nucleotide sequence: TGTGCCAGCAGCTCCTACTATGGTGAGCAGTTCTTC. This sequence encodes CASSSYYGEQFF.

The CDR3 sequence: CASSLGSSTYEQYF. The CDR3 DNA reads as TGTGCCAGCAGCTTGGGCAGCTCCACCTACGAGCAGTACTTC. V is TRBV5-6 and J is TRBJ2-7; D ambiguous. Germline lookup yields CDR1 SGHDT and CDR2 YYEEEE. V was cut by 0 bases and J by 2 bases, with 9 bases left in between. The CDR3 sequence is 14 residues long.

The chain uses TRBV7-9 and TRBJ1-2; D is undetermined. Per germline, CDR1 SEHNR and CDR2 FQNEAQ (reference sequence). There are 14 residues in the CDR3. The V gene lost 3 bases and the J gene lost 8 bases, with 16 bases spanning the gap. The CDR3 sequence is CASSLASLLEGYTF. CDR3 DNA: TGTGCCAGCAGCTTGGCTTCTTTGCTAGAAGGCTACACCTTC.

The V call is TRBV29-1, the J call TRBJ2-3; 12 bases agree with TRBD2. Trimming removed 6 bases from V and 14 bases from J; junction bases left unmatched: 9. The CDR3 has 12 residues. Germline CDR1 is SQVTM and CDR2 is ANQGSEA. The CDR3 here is CSVETSGRIGYF. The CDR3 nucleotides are TGCAGCGTCGAGACTAGCGGGAGAATTGGGTATTTT.

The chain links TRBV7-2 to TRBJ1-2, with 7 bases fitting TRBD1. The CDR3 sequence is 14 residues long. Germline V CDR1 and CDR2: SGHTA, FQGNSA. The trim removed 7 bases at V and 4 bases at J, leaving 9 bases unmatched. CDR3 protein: CASTAGGGSYGYTF. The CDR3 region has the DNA TGTGCCAGCACCGCGGGAGGGGGCTCCTATGGCTACACCTTC.

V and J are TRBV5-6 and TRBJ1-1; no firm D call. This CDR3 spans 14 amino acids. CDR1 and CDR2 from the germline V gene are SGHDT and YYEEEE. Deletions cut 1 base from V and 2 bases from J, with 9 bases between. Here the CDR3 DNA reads TGTGCCAGCAGCTTGTACGCCGCTAACACTGAAGCTTTCTTT. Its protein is CASSLYAANTEAFF.

In DNA, the CDR3 is TGCAGTGCCACACTAGCGGACGAGCAGTTCTTC. Protein sequence: CSATLADEQFF. The V call is TRBV20-1, the J call TRBJ2-1; 8 bases are shared with TRBD2. The V gene's germline CDR1 is DFQATT and CDR2 SNEGSKA (reference sequence). Trimming cost V 6 bases and J 10 bases; bases outside gene matches: 5. The CDR3 is made up of 11 amino acids.

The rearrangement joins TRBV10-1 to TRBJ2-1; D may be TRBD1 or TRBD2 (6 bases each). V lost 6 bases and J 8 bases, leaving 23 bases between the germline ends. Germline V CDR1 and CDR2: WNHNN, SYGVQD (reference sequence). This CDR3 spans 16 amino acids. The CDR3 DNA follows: TGCGCCAGCAGCCAAATCGGACTCACTGGGGGGCATGAGCAGTTCTTC. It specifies CASSQIGLTGGHEQFF.

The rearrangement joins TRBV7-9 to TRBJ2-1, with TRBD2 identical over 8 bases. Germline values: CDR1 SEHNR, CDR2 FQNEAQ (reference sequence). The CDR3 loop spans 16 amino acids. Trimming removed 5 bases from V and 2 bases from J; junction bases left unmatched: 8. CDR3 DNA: TGTGCCAGCAGCCTTTCTCTAGCGGGTGCCTACAATGAGCAGTTCTTC. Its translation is CASSLSLAGAYNEQFF.

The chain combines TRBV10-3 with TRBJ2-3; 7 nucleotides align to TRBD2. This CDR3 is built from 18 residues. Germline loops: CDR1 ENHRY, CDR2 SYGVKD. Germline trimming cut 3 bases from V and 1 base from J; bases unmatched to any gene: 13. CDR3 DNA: TGTGCCATCAGTGACCCCCCGTCGGGAGCGGGACGCACAGATACGCAGTATTTT. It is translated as CAISDPPSGAGRTDTQYF.

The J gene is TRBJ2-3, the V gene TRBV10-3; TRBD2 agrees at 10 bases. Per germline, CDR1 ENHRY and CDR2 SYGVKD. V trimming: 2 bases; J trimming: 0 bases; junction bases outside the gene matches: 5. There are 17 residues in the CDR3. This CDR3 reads CAISEPTLAGSTDTQYF. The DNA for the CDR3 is TGTGCCATCAGTGAGCCCACACTAGCGGGAAGCACAGATACGCAGTATTTT.

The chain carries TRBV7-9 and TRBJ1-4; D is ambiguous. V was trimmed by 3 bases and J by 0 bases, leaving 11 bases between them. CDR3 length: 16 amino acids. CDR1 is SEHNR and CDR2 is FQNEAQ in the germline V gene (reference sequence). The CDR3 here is CASSFFRGATNEKLFF. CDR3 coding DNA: TGTGCCAGCAGCTTCTTCCGCGGGGCAACTAATGAAAAACTGTTTTTT.

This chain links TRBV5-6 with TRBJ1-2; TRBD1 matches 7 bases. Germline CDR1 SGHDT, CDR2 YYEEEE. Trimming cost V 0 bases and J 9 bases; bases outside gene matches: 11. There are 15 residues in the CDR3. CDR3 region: CASSLDWDSRGSYTF. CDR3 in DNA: TGTGCCAGCAGCTTGGATTGGGACAGTCGTGGAAGCTACACCTTC.

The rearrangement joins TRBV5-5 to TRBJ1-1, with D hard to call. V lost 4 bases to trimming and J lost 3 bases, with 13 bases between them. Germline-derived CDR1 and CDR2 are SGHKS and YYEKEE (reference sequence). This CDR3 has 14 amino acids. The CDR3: CASSQEAAYTEAFF. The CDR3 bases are TGTGCCAGCAGCCAAGAAGCAGCGTACACTGAAGCTTTCTTT.

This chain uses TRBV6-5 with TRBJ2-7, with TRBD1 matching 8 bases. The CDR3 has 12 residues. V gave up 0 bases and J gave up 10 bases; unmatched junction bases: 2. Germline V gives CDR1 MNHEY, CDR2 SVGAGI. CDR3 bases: TGTGCCAGCAGTTACTCGGACAGGGTTCAGTACTTC. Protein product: CASSYSDRVQYF.

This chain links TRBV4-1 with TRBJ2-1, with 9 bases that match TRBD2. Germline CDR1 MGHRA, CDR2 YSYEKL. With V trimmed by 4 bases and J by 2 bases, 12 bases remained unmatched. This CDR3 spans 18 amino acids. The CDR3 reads CASSLMGAGGNPYNEQFF. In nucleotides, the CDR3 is TGCGCCAGCAGCCTAATGGGGGCGGGAGGGAACCCCTACAATGAGCAGTTCTTC.

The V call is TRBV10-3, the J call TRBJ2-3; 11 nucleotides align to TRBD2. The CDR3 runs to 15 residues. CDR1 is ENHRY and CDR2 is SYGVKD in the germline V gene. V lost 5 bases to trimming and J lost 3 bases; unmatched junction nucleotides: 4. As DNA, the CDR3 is TGTGCCATCAGTTTACTAGCGGGAGTGACAGATACGCAGTATTTT. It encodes CAISLLAGVTDTQYF.

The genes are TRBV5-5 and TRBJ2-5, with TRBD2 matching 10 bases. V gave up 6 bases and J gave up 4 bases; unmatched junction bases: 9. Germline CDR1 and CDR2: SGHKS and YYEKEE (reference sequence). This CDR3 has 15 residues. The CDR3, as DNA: TGTGCCAGCACCCTCAGCGGGAGGGAGGGAGAGACCCAGTACTTC. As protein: CASTLSGREGETQYF.

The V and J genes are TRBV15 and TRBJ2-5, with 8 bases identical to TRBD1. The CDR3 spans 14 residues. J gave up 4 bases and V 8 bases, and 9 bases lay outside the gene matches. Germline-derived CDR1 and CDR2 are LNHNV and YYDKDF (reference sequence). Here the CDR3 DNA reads TGTGCCACCTTGCTTCCAGGGGGCTTAGAGACCCAGTACTTC. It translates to CATLLPGGLETQYF.

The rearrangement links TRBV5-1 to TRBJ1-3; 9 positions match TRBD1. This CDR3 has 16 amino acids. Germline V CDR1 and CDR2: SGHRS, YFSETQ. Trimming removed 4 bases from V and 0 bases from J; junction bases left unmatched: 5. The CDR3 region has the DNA TGCGCCAGCAGCCAGGGGGACAGGGACTCTGGAAACACCATATATTTT. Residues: CASSQGDRDSGNTIYF.

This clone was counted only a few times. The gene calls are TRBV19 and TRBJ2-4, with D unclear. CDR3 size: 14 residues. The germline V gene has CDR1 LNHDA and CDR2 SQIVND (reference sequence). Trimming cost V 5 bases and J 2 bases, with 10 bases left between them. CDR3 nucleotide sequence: TGTGCCAGTAGTCGGCTTGGGTCCAAAAACATTCAGTACTTC. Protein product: CASSRLGSKNIQYF.